This T cell receptor (beta chain) is drawn from a study of T-cell memory formation after mild COVID-19. Study-level results: Clonal second-wave expansions that peaked on day 37 had unconfirmed SARS-CoV-2 specificity. CD4/CD8 balance characterized clones contracting day 15 to 85, and CD4+ skew characterized later expanders. Certain responding clones were present in pre-infection memory, suggesting participation of cross-reactive memory.

Notes on this clonotype: What it recognizes is unknown.

V shed 6 bases and J 7 bases; nucleotides not matched to a gene: 9. Germline V CDR1 and CDR2: MNHNY, SVGAGI (reference sequence). The CDR3 loop spans 14 amino acids. With constant-segment primers, 5'RACE yielded cDNA libraries of TCR alpha and TCR beta that carried sample barcodes and UMIs. TCRdb re-called the 5' RACE reads with MiXCR, one entry per CDR3 protein. The table has around 370,000 distinct CDR3 sequences, over 20% seen once. The receptor comes from an adult woman who had mild COVID-19 (a few samples of this study predate the infection). Cell type and time point are not known. The V call is TRBV6-6, the J call TRBJ1-5; TRBD1 matches at 7 bases. Source material: PBMCs or a T cell subset sorted from them (not recorded which). Written as DNA, the CDR3 is TGTGCCAGCAGCCACAGGGCAGGGGGACAGCCCCAGCATTTT. Translated: CASSHRAGGQPQHF.